This T cell receptor (beta chain) was sequenced in a study of blood T cell repertoires in COVID-19. Study context: The United States, Italy and Spain were the sources of the acute and convalescent COVID-19 samples.

How the authors handled the data: By means of reference gene primer amplification, nucleated cell counts were estimated. Repertoires were generated with immunoSEQ multiplex PCR, while TCRdb's copy carries only in-frame clones and drops some. V and J calls and clone size come straight from that table; D and trimming were deduced from the DNA. The repertoire consists of about 150,000 clones, with about 80% occurring once and the leading ten covering about 0.5%. This clone has only one observation. The sample was peripheral blood. The TCR comes from a man in his fifties or sixties with acute or convalescent COVID-19.

The CDR3 is CASTDRQGDIQPQHF. CDR3 nucleotide sequence: TGTGCCAGCACGGATCGACAGGGGGATATTCAGCCCCAGCATTTT. This chain links TRBV2 with TRBJ1-5, with TRBD1 matching over 9 bases. CDR1 SNHLY and CDR2 FYNNEI come from the germline V gene. The CDR3 loop spans 15 amino acids. V shed 7 bases, J shed 6 bases, and the junction held 10 bases outside the gene matches.